A selection of T cell receptor beta chains follows, all from one sample in a study of OX40 agonist ivuxolimab in advanced cancers. The protocol was immunoSEQ multiplex PCR, while the TCRdb copy is restricted to in-frame clones and leaves out a portion. Of some 68,000 clones in the sample, approximately 92% were seen once. The source was CD4+ or CD8+ T cells sorted from blood, collected in a trial of the OX40 agonist ivuxolimab. The receptors shown here come from an adult with an advanced solid tumor such as melanoma, head and neck, liver or kidney cancer. CDR3s include the opening cysteine and the closing phenylalanine or tryptophan. Each record gives: J gene, V gene, D gene, clone size, CDR3 DNA, CDR3 protein. The D gene is left open where the match is weak. Some rows mark clone size as missing; the rest say once, few, many or name a class of expanded clone.

J: TRBJ2-2; V: TRBV18; D: -; size: -; DNA: TGTGCCAGCTCACCCAGGGGCGGGGACACCGGGGAGCTGTTTTTT; CDR3: CASSPRGGDTGELFF
J: TRBJ2-7; V: TRBV7-9; D: -; size: once; DNA: TGTGCCAGCAGCTTATTGAGGTCCTACGAGCAGTACTTC; CDR3: CASSLLRSYEQYF
J: TRBJ2-7; V: TRBV2; D: -; size: -; DNA: TGTGCCAGCAGTGTCCACTACGAGCAGTACTTC; CDR3: CASSVHYEQYF
J: TRBJ2-5; V: TRBV28; D: TRBD2; size: -; DNA: TGTGCCAGCAGTTTAGGGATAACGGGAGGAGAAGAGACCCAGTACTTC; CDR3: CASSLGITGGEETQYF
J: TRBJ2-3; V: TRBV6-5; D: -; size: once; DNA: TGTGCCAGCAGTTTAAGGGGGGAAGGCACAGATACGCAGTATTTT; CDR3: CASSLRGEGTDTQYF
J: TRBJ2-4; V: TRBV19; D: -; size: -; DNA: TGTGCCAGTAGTACAGGACAGTTTCGGTCCCCCAAAAACATTCAGTACTTC; CDR3: CASSTGQFRSPKNIQYF
J: TRBJ1-5; V: TRBV6-1; D: -; size: few; DNA: TGTGCCAGCAGTGATCAGTTCAATCAGCCCCAGCATTTT; CDR3: CASSDQFNQPQHF
J: TRBJ2-7; V: TRBV28; D: -; size: -; DNA: TGTGCCAGCAGTGCAGGCGTCTGGGAAAACCCCTACGAGCAGTACTTC; CDR3: CASSAGVWENPYEQYF
J: TRBJ2-5; V: TRBV4-1; D: -; size: -; DNA: TGCGCCAGCTCGAAGGGGGTTTATGAGACCCAGTACTTC; CDR3: CASSKGVYETQYF
J: TRBJ1-1; V: TRBV9; D: -; size: -; DNA: TGTGCCAGCAGCGTAATGTTGAACACTGAAGCTTTCTTT; CDR3: CASSVMLNTEAFF
J: TRBJ1-2; V: TRBV28; D: TRBD1; size: -; DNA: TGTGCCAGCAGTCCCCGAATTAGGACAGGGGTTAACTATGGCTACACCTTC; CDR3: CASSPRIRTGVNYGYTF
J: TRBJ1-5; V: TRBV6-1; D: TRBD1; size: -; DNA: TGTGCCAGCAGCGAGACAGGGGATTTTGGTCAGCCCCAGCATTTT; CDR3: CASSETGDFGQPQHF
J: TRBJ1-1; V: TRBV27; D: -; size: once; DNA: TGTGCCAGCAGTTTTACCGGGACTGAAGCTTTCTTT; CDR3: CASSFTGTEAFF
J: TRBJ2-3; V: TRBV23-1; D: -; size: -; DNA: TGCGCCAGCAGTCAATCCGTACTGGCTAGCCTCACAGATACGCAGTATTTT; CDR3: CASSQSVLASLTDTQYF
J: TRBJ2-1; V: TRBV28; D: TRBD2; size: -; DNA: TGTGCCAGTGGTGCTAGCGGGGGGGCTATATACAATGAGCAGTTCTTC; CDR3: CASGASGGAIYNEQFF
J: TRBJ1-2; V: TRBV5-1; D: -; size: -; DNA: TGCGCCAGCAGCCCATCGGGACAAGACTATGGCTACACCTTC; CDR3: CASSPSGQDYGYTF
J: TRBJ2-5; V: TRBV4-1; D: -; size: -; DNA: TGCGCCAGCAGCCTCGGACGGAGGGAGACCCAGTACTTC; CDR3: CASSLGRRETQYF
J: TRBJ2-7; V: TRBV4-2; D: -; size: -; DNA: TGTGCCAGCAGCCAAGATATTGTGCTAGCGGAGGGGGTCTACGAGCAGTACTTC; CDR3: CASSQDIVLAEGVYEQYF
J: TRBJ2-7; V: TRBV10-2; D: TRBD1; size: -; DNA: TGCGCCAGCAGTGAGTTATCTGGGGACAGGGGTGGGGAGCAGTACTTC; CDR3: CASSELSGDRGGEQYF
J: TRBJ2-7; V: TRBV11-3; D: TRBD2; size: -; DNA: TGTGCCAGCAGCTCTGGACTAGCGGGAGGCCACGAGCAGTACTTC; CDR3: CASSSGLAGGHEQYF
J: TRBJ1-3; V: TRBV5-5; D: TRBD1; size: -; DNA: TGTGCCAGCAGCCGACGACAGGGGGGATTATTCTCTGGAAACACCATATATTTT; CDR3: CASSRRQGGLFSGNTIYF
J: TRBJ1-4; V: TRBV6-5; D: -; size: -; DNA: TGTGCCAGCAGCCGCCGCCGTGCAACTAATGAAAAACTGTTTTTT; CDR3: CASSRRRATNEKLFF
J: TRBJ2-5; V: TRBV7-9; D: -; size: -; DNA: TGTGCCAGCAGCCTCCGGGACGGTAGGGAGACCCAGTACTTC; CDR3: CASSLRDGRETQYF
J: TRBJ2-2; V: TRBV15; D: -; size: -; DNA: TGTGCCACCAGCAGCGGCAGGACAGCCGACACCGGGGAGCTGTTTTTT; CDR3: CATSSGRTADTGELFF
J: TRBJ1-2; V: TRBV29-1; D: -; size: few; DNA: TGCAGCGTTGAAGATGAAATAGGCGATGGCTACACCTTC; CDR3: CSVEDEIGDGYTF
J: TRBJ2-1; V: TRBV5-1; D: -; size: -; DNA: TGCGCCAGCAGCCCGACTGTCGGGGGTAGGTACAATGAGCAGTTCTTC; CDR3: CASSPTVGGRYNEQFF
J: TRBJ2-7; V: TRBV6-1; D: TRBD1; size: -; DNA: TGTGCCAGCAGTGAAAGAGGGGGCAATAAGCAGTACTTC; CDR3: CASSERGGNKQYF
J: TRBJ2-3; V: TRBV5-4; D: -; size: -; DNA: TGTGCCAGCAGCCCCCGTCGGACCGGGGATACGCAGTATTTT; CDR3: CASSPRRTGDTQYF
J: TRBJ1-4; V: TRBV5-5; D: TRBD1; size: -; DNA: TGTGCCAGCAGCGCGACAGGGGGTGGTGAAAAACTGTTTTTT; CDR3: CASSATGGGEKLFF
J: TRBJ2-3; V: TRBV6-6; D: -; size: -; DNA: TGTGCCAGCAGTTACTATCGAACAGATACGCAGTATTTT; CDR3: CASSYYRTDTQYF
J: TRBJ2-1; V: TRBV6-6; D: TRBD1; size: -; DNA: TGTGCCAGCAACTACAGGGGGAGGGAGCAGTTCTTC; CDR3: CASNYRGREQFF
J: TRBJ2-2; V: TRBV9; D: -; size: -; DNA: TGTGCCAGCAGCCCCCGACAGGACCCCGGGGAGCTGTTTTTT; CDR3: CASSPRQDPGELFF
J: TRBJ2-3; V: TRBV25-1; D: -; size: -; DNA: TGTGCCAGCGAGGAGGCAGGGGAAGATACGCAGTATTTT; CDR3: CASEEAGEDTQYF
J: TRBJ1-5; V: TRBV18; D: -; size: -; DNA: TGTGCCAGCTCACCGGGTCCGTATCAGCCCCAGCATTTT; CDR3: CASSPGPYQPQHF
J: TRBJ2-3; V: TRBV9; D: -; size: once; DNA: TGTGCCAGCAGCCCCCTGGACGGAAATTCGCAGTATTTT; CDR3: CASSPLDGNSQYF
J: TRBJ1-1; V: TRBV10-1; D: -; size: -; DNA: TGCGCCAGCAGTGAGTCAGGGGCCCTGGGGGCTTTCTTT; CDR3: CASSESGALGAFF
J: TRBJ1-1; V: TRBV6-5; D: -; size: -; DNA: TGTGCCAGCAATCGGCCTACAACCGGTTCTGAAGCTTTCTTT; CDR3: CASNRPTTGSEAFF
J: TRBJ2-3; V: TRBV27; D: TRBD1; size: -; DNA: TGTGCCAGCAGTTCAAGGGACAGGGCAGATACGCAGTATTTT; CDR3: CASSSRDRADTQYF
J: TRBJ2-3; V: TRBV7-9; D: TRBD2; size: -; DNA: TGTGCCAGCAGCTCCCCTAGGCGGGAGGGAGATACGCAGTATTTT; CDR3: CASSSPRREGDTQYF
J: TRBJ2-5; V: TRBV7-2; D: -; size: -; DNA: TGTGCCAGCAGCCCCCCGTGGGTAGTTGGGTCCCCCCAGTACTTC; CDR3: CASSPPWVVGSPQYF
J: TRBJ1-6; V: TRBV10-1; D: -; size: -; DNA: TGCGCCAGCAGTGAGTCAGTGAGGGGCAGTGGGTCACCCCTCCACTTT; CDR3: CASSESVRGSGSPLHF
J: TRBJ2-3; V: TRBV27; D: TRBD2; size: -; DNA: TGTGCCAGCAGTTCTAACTTACGAGCCCGGGGGGGCCTTACAGATACGCAGTATTTT; CDR3: CASSSNLRARGGLTDTQYF
J: TRBJ2-7; V: TRBV6-1; D: TRBD2; size: -; DNA: TGTGCCAGCAAACTCGGCACTAGCGGACCCTACGAGCAGTACTTC; CDR3: CASKLGTSGPYEQYF
J: TRBJ1-3; V: TRBV28; D: -; size: -; DNA: TGTGCCAGCAGTTTCAGGGGCTCTGGAAACACCATATATTTT; CDR3: CASSFRGSGNTIYF
J: TRBJ1-2; V: TRBV5-8; D: -; size: -; DNA: TGTGCCAGCAGCTTGTGGAATTCCCCTGGCTACACCTTC; CDR3: CASSLWNSPGYTF
J: TRBJ2-1; V: TRBV9; D: TRBD2; size: -; DNA: TGTGCCAGCAGCGTAGGGGGACTAGCGGTCTACAATGAGCAGTTCTTC; CDR3: CASSVGGLAVYNEQFF
J: TRBJ2-6; V: TRBV18; D: -; size: -; DNA: TGTGCCAGCTCACCTCAGGTACCCTCTGGGGCCAACGTCCTGACTTTC; CDR3: CASSPQVPSGANVLTF
J: TRBJ2-7; V: TRBV20-1; D: -; size: -; DNA: TGCAGTGCTAGAGGGGGTAACGAGCAGTACTTC; CDR3: CSARGGNEQYF
J: TRBJ2-5; V: TRBV4-2; D: TRBD2; size: once; DNA: TGTGCCAGCAGCCAATCCGGACTAGCGGGGGGGCAAGAGACCCAGTACTTC; CDR3: CASSQSGLAGGQETQYF
J: TRBJ1-2; V: TRBV5-6; D: -; size: -; DNA: TGTGCCAGCAGCTTGACCCCCTCGATTATCTATGGCTACACCTTC; CDR3: CASSLTPSIIYGYTF
J: TRBJ2-1; V: TRBV27; D: TRBD2; size: -; DNA: TGTGCCAGTAGCGGGAGGGCCGATGAGCAGTTCTTC; CDR3: CASSGRADEQFF